Detailed here is one TCR beta chain. The antigen remains undetermined. The data stem from a study of a mutant IDH1 vaccine in newly diagnosed glioma. Study-wide background: Vaccine administration was initiated 4-6 weeks following radiotherapy alone, or with temozolomide cycles.

Clones were sequenced by immunoSEQ multiplex PCR, and TCRdb holds only the in-frame ones, with some missing. This table has some 60,000 clones, about 90% appearing once. Study observations and caveats: About 92% of patients showed vaccine-induced immune responses across multiple MHC alleles.

The CDR3 is 14 residues long. Germline loops: CDR1 SGHKS, CDR2 YYEKEE (reference sequence). J lost 7 bases, V lost 4 bases, and 5 bases had no gene match. Time point given: week 35, safety follow-up. Doses consisted of 300 ug of mutant IDH1 20-mer peptide each, paired with topical imiquimod. At weeks 1, 3, 5, 7, 11, 15, 19 and 23, patients received a vaccination, eight in all. The donors had new WHO grade 3 or 4 astrocytomas; these were IDH1-mutant and ATRX-lost. Sequencing was performed on PBMCs, taken from a glioma patient whose treatment included an IDH1 peptide vaccine. V and J are TRBV5-5 and TRBJ1-5, with 10 bases lining up with TRBD1. The TCR was taken from a man in his forties or fifties with glioma. CDR3 coding DNA: TGTGCCAGCAGCCCCGACAGGGGGCGACAGCCCCAGCATTTT. Encoded protein: CASSPDRGRQPQHF.